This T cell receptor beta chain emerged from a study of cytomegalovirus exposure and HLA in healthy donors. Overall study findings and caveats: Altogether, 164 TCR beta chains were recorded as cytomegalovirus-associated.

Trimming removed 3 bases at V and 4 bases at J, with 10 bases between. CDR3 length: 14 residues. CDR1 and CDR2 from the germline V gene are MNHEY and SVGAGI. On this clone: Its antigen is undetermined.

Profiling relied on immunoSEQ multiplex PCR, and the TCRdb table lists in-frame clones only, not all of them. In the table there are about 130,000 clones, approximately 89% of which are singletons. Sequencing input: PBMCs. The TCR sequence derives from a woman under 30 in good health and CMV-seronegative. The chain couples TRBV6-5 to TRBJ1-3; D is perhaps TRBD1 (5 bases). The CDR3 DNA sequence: TGTGCCAGCAGTTATGGGGCTGCCGGAAACACCATATATTTT. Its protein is CASSYGAAGNTIYF.